A selection of T cell receptor beta chains follows, all from one sample in a study of T-cell memory formation after mild COVID-19. TCRdb re-called the 5' RACE reads with MiXCR, one entry per CDR3 protein. The table records 150,000 to 200,000 distinct CDR3 sequences, roughly 17% of them present only once. Sequencing was done on a sample of PBMCs or a T cell subset sorted from them (not recorded which). These receptors were obtained from an adult woman who had mild COVID-19 (a few samples of this study predate the infection). Cell type and time point are not known. CDR3s include the opening cysteine and the closing phenylalanine or tryptophan. Each record gives: CDR3 DNA, CDR3 protein, D gene, V gene, J gene, clone size. D genes are given only for firm matches. A clone size is listed for some rows: how often the clone was seen (once, few, many), or a class if it is expanded.

DNA: TGTGCCAGCAGGAGGGGGGATAGTAGCAATCAGCCCCAGCATTTT
CDR3: CASRRGDSSNQPQHF
D: .
V: TRBV2
J: TRBJ1-5
size: once

DNA: TGTGCTAGCAGCTTAGGACTAGCGGGAGCGGGGGATGAGCAGTTCTTC
CDR3: CASSLGLAGAGDEQFF
D: TRBD2
V: TRBV7-7
J: TRBJ2-1
size: few

DNA: TGTGCCAGCACCATGAGATGGGGTCTAGCGGTATACAATGAGCAGTTCTTC
CDR3: CASTMRWGLAVYNEQFF
D: TRBD2
V: TRBV7-6
J: TRBJ2-1
size: few

DNA: TGTGCCAGCAGCCCAAGGACTAGCGGCTACGAGCAGTACTTC
CDR3: CASSPRTSGYEQYF
D: TRBD2
V: TRBV9
J: TRBJ2-7
size: .

DNA: TGTGCCAGCAGCTCGTCGCGGTCTAGCGGTTTGTACGAGCAGTACTTC
CDR3: CASSSSRSSGLYEQYF
D: TRBD2
V: TRBV7-2
J: TRBJ2-7
size: .

DNA: TGTGCCAGCAGCTTGTTTGTTGCAGGGGTGGGCAATCAGCCCCAGCATTTT
CDR3: CASSLFVAGVGNQPQHF
D: .
V: TRBV7-2
J: TRBJ1-5
size: .

DNA: TGCGCCAGCAGCTTGTGGGGACCTACAAAGGGAACTGAAGCTTTCTTT
CDR3: CASSLWGPTKGTEAFF
D: .
V: TRBV5-1
J: TRBJ1-1
size: few

DNA: TGTGCCAGCTCTGGCGCCAGGGGGGTCCAAGAGACCCAGTACTTC
CDR3: CASSGARGVQETQYF
D: .
V: TRBV11-2
J: TRBJ2-5
size: once

DNA: TGCAGTGCTATTCGGAGTGAGCTGGGGGGGGCCTCTGGAAACACCATATATTTT
CDR3: CSAIRSELGGASGNTIYF
D: .
V: TRBV20-1
J: TRBJ1-3
size: .

DNA: TGTGCCAGCAGTTACTCCAACCGGGGGAACACTGAAGCTTTCTTT
CDR3: CASSYSNRGNTEAFF
D: .
V: TRBV6-5
J: TRBJ1-1
size: .

DNA: TGCAGTGCTAGAGATCAGCGGGGGGGCTTGGAGACCCAGTACTTC
CDR3: CSARDQRGGLETQYF
D: TRBD2
V: TRBV20-1
J: TRBJ2-5
size: once

DNA: TGTGCCAGCAGCGAACTGCGGTCTGGGCCTGAAGCTTTCTTT
CDR3: CASSELRSGPEAFF
D: .
V: TRBV7-2
J: TRBJ1-1
size: few

DNA: TGTGCCACCAGTGATGCGGGACAGGGGGCCTATGAGCAGTTCTTC
CDR3: CATSDAGQGAYEQFF
D: TRBD1
V: TRBV24-1
J: TRBJ2-1
size: few

DNA: TGCGCCAGCAGCGGGGGGGAGGCAACCAATACGCAGTATTTT
CDR3: CASSGGEATNTQYF
D: TRBD2
V: TRBV5-1
J: TRBJ2-3
size: few

DNA: TGCAGTGCTACTGGGACTAGCGGGAGTCAAGAGACCCAGTACTTC
CDR3: CSATGTSGSQETQYF
D: TRBD2
V: TRBV20-1
J: TRBJ2-5
size: .

DNA: TGCAGTGCTAGAGGGACCTTGGATGATGAGCAGTTCTTC
CDR3: CSARGTLDDEQFF
D: .
V: TRBV20-1
J: TRBJ2-1
size: few

DNA: TGCGCCAGCAGTCCCGGGACTAGCGGGCCGGAGACCCAGTACTTC
CDR3: CASSPGTSGPETQYF
D: TRBD2
V: TRBV5-1
J: TRBJ2-5
size: .

DNA: TGCGCCAGCAGCCGCGACTTTAACTCCTACAATGAGCAGTTCTTC
CDR3: CASSRDFNSYNEQFF
D: .
V: TRBV4-1
J: TRBJ2-1
size: few

DNA: TGTGCCAGCAGCTTCCCGATCAGGGGGGAGACCCAGTACTTC
CDR3: CASSFPIRGETQYF
D: TRBD1
V: TRBV7-2
J: TRBJ2-5
size: few

DNA: TGTGCCATCGCAGCGGGACAGGGGGCGAACTATGGCTACACCTTC
CDR3: CAIAAGQGANYGYTF
D: TRBD1
V: TRBV10-3
J: TRBJ1-2
size: few

DNA: TGTGCCAGCAGTCGGACAGGGACTCGGGCTTTCTTT
CDR3: CASSRTGTRAFF
D: TRBD1
V: TRBV13
J: TRBJ1-1
size: once

DNA: TGTGCCAGCAGCCCTAACAGGGCTCCGAACACTGAAGCTTTCTTT
CDR3: CASSPNRAPNTEAFF
D: .
V: TRBV6-6
J: TRBJ1-1
size: .

DNA: TGTGCCAGCGGACAGGCGACGGATCAGCCCCAGCATTTT
CDR3: CASGQATDQPQHF
D: TRBD1
V: TRBV7-9
J: TRBJ1-5
size: .

DNA: TGCGCCAGCAGCTTGGTGACAGGCGGGGTGAACACTGAAGCTTTCTTT
CDR3: CASSLVTGGVNTEAFF
D: .
V: TRBV5-1
J: TRBJ1-1
size: few

DNA: TGTGCCAGCAGAATGACAGGGTACACCGGGGAGCTGTTTTTT
CDR3: CASRMTGYTGELFF
D: TRBD1
V: TRBV2
J: TRBJ2-2
size: .

DNA: TGTGCCTGGAGATTCTCGGGACAGGGGGATTCTCAGCCCCAGCATTTT
CDR3: CAWRFSGQGDSQPQHF
D: TRBD1
V: TRBV30
J: TRBJ1-5
size: .

DNA: TGTGCCAGCAGAACAGATCGACAGGGCAGTGGGGCCAACGTCCTGACTTTC
CDR3: CASRTDRQGSGANVLTF
D: TRBD1
V: TRBV12-3/TRBV12-4
J: TRBJ2-6
size: .

DNA: TGCAGTGCTAAGGAAATAGGACAGAGCGAGCAGTACTTC
CDR3: CSAKEIGQSEQYF
D: .
V: TRBV20-1
J: TRBJ2-7
size: .